This T cell receptor beta chain was obtained from a study of blood T cells in healthy people across ages. Healthy Caucasian individuals from Russia aged about 6 to 100 served as donors. A second 7 to 11 cycle PCR used barcoded and J-beta primers. TCRdb passed the 5' RACE reads through MiXCR, listing each CDR3 protein once. The data show 1.2 million to 1.5 million distinct CDR3 sequences, with approximately 59% seen just once and over 6.5% held by the top ten. About this clonotype itself: A much larger clonotype is one base distant, so this may be a read error.

Germline trimming cut 0 bases from V and 11 bases from J; bases unmatched to any gene: 18. In germline, CDR1 is DFQATT, CDR2 SNEGSKA (reference sequence). The CDR3 is 17 residues long. Input material: blood. The sequence came from a man aged 18 to 29 in good health. The chain uses TRBV20-1 and TRBJ2-5; TRBD2 aligns across 10 bases. CDR3 loop: CSAREGSGGLWYDEQYF. The CDR3 nucleotides read TGCAGTGCTAGAGAGGGTAGCGGGGGGTTATGGTACGATGAGCAGTACTTC.